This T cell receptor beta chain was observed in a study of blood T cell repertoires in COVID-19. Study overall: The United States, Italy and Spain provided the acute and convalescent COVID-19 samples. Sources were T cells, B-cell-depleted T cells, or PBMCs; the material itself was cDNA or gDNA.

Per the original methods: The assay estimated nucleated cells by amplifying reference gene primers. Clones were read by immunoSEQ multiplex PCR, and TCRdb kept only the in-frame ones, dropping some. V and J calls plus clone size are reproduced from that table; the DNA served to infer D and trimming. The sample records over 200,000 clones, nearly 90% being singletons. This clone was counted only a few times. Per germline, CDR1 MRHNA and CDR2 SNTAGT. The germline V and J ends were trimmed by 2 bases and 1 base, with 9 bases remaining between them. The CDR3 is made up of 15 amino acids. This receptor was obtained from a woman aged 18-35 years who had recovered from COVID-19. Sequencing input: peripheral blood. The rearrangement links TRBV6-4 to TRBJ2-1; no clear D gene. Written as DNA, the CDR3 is TGTGCCAGCAGTGACGGTTCGGTATCCTACAATGAGCAGTTCTTC. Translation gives CASSDGSVSYNEQFF.